Below, 23 T cell receptor beta chains from the same sample are listed, as sequenced in a study of identical twins. MiXCR, run by TCRdb on the 5' RACE reads, gives a single entry per CDR3 protein. The sample contains around 290,000 distinct CDR3 sequences, roughly 9.7% of which appear only once. The same data also contributed to another study, on yellow fever vaccine responses in identical twins.

The sequenced sample consisted of CD8+ T cells sorted from blood. Source of these receptors: a young woman in good health.

The sample holds one count of this clonotype. Its ends do not fully match the called genes, so a read error is possible. The rearrangement uses TRBV20-1 and TRBJ2-1, with D unresolved. The CDR3 covers 15 residues. Germline assignment: CDR1 DFQATT and CDR2 SNEGSKA (reference sequence). The CDR3: CCARDLRRTGNEQFF. DNA of the CDR3: TGCTGTGCTAGAGATCTTCGTAGGACGGGCAATGAGCAGTTCTTC.

This clonotype was detected a few times. The chain couples TRBV15 to TRBJ2-7, with TRBD1 identical over 9 bases. V dropped 3 bases and J dropped 6; count of bases not matched to a gene: 6. The CDR3 covers 14 residues. The V gene's germline CDR1 is LNHNV and CDR2 YYDKDF (reference sequence). CDR3 DNA: TGTGCCACCAGCAGCGGGACAGGGAGTTTCGAGCAGTACTTC. It yields the protein CATSSGTGSFEQYF.

This CDR3 is CASSITEDYNEQFF. DNA of the CDR3: TGTGCCAGTAGTATAACGGAGGACTACAATGAGCAGTTCTTC. The gene calls are TRBV19 and TRBJ2-1; D may be TRBD2 (5 bases). V dropped 2 bases and J dropped 3 bases, with 8 bases sitting between them. CDR3 length: 14 residues. Looked up from germline, CDR1 is LNHDA and CDR2 is SQIVND (reference sequence). The full variable domain, with the rest looked up from reference TRBV19 and TRBJ2-1, is DGGITQSPKYLFRKEGQNVTLSCEQNLNHDAMYWYRQDPGQGLRLIYYSQIVNDFQKGDIAEGYSVSREKKESFPLTVTSAQKNPTAFYLCASSITEDYNEQFFGPGTRLTVL.

This clonotype came up many times. As DNA, the CDR3 is TGCAGCGTGATACTAGCGGGAAGGTACGAGCAGTACTTC. Protein: CSVILAGRYEQYF. The chain employs TRBV29-1 and TRBJ2-7; TRBD2 agrees at 10 bases. The CDR3 has 13 amino acids. Germline CDR1 reads SQVTM; CDR2 reads ANQGSEA. V lost 6 bases, J lost 4 bases, and 6 bases stayed unmatched.

This clonotype was picked up many times. The V and J genes are TRBV24-1 and TRBJ2-2, with 8 nucleotides matching TRBD2. Unmatched junction bases numbered 14, after V lost 3 bases and J lost 9 bases. CDR3 length: 17 amino acids. Germline values: CDR1 KGHDR, CDR2 SFDVKD. Here the CDR3 reads CATSDPSAPGGPRELFF. CDR3 DNA sequence: TGTGCCACCAGTGATCCCTCTGCGCCGGGAGGGCCCCGGGAGCTGTTTTTT.

J is TRBJ1-2 and V is TRBV7-2; D gene uncertain. V shed 1 base and J shed 1 base, with 7 bases lying between them. The germline gives CDR1 SGHTA, CDR2 FQGNSA. CDR3 size: 14 residues. The CDR3, as DNA: TGTGCCAGCAGCTTAGTCGACGGTAACTATGGCTACACCTTC. Translating gives CASSLVDGNYGYTF.

The V and J genes are TRBV7-2 and TRBJ2-1; 12 bases align to TRBD2. CDR1 is SGHTA and CDR2 is FQGNSA in the germline V gene. The CDR3 runs to 14 residues. The trim removed 3 bases at V and 8 bases at J, leaving 2 bases unmatched. CDR3 DNA sequence: TGTGCCAGCAGCTTGACTAGCGGGGGTGATGAGCAGTTCTTC. Amino acid sequence: CASSLTSGGDEQFF. Supplemented by reference TRBV7-2 and TRBJ2-1, the full variable domain reads GAGVSQSPSNKVTEKGKDVELRCDPISGHTALYWYRQSLGQGLEFLIYFQGNSAPDKSGLPSDRFSAERTGGSVSTLTIQRTQQEDSAVYLCASSLTSGGDEQFFGPGTRLTVL.

In its sample, this clonotype was seen a few times. The chain combines TRBV6-1 with TRBJ2-7; D not resolved. This CDR3 spans 13 amino acids. Germline CDR1 is MNHNS and CDR2 is SASEGT. V lost 7 bases and J lost 5, with 15 bases in between. The CDR3 loop reads CASKGLHLNEQYF. Written as DNA, the CDR3 is TGTGCCAGCAAAGGGTTGCATTTAAACGAGCAGTACTTC.

The chain uses TRBV7-3 and TRBJ2-3; no definite D call. Germline values: CDR1 SGHTA, CDR2 FQGTGA. With 0 bases removed from V and 6 bases from J, the gap between germline ends came to 10 bases. CDR3 length: 14 amino acids. CDR3 in amino acids: CASSLTGPGDTQYF. As DNA, the CDR3 is TGTGCCAGCAGCTTAACCGGGCCTGGGGATACGCAGTATTTT. Full variable domain (missing parts from reference TRBV7-3 and TRBJ2-3): GAGVSQTPSNKVTEKGKYVELRCDPISGHTALYWYRQSLGQGPEFLIYFQGTGAADDSGLPNDRFFAVRPEGSVSTLKIQRTERGDSAVYLCASSLTGPGDTQYFGPGTRLTVL.

This clonotype has more than one count but fewer than ten. The rearrangement links TRBV12-3 or TRBV12-4 to TRBJ2-1; 9 nucleotides line up with TRBD2. V was clipped by 3 bases and J by 5 bases; unmatched bases: 8. The CDR3 consists of 16 residues. CDR3: CASSLASGNRDNEQFF. CDR3 bases: TGTGCCAGCAGTTTGGCTAGCGGGAATAGGGACAATGAGCAGTTCTTC.

This clonotype has only a few counts. This sequence joins TRBV27 and TRBJ2-7; D unresolved. V shed 6 bases and J shed 6 bases, with 15 bases lying between them. Germline CDR1 and CDR2: MNHEY and SMNVEV (reference sequence). The CDR3 contains 13 residues. CDR3 bases: TGTGCCAGCAGGGGTCGGACGGAGCTCGAGCAGTACTTC. Its protein product is CASRGRTELEQYF.

This clonotype was detected only a few times. The rearrangement uses TRBV25-1 and TRBJ2-3; 10 bases are a match to TRBD1. V lost 8 bases and J lost 8; bases outside the gene matches: 7. CDR1 and CDR2 (germline): MGHDK, SYGVNS. The CDR3 consists of 13 residues. In nucleotides, the CDR3 is TGTGCCAGCCGGACAGGGGGAATAGGTACGCAGTATTTT. Translating it yields CASRTGGIGTQYF.

This clonotype came up many times. The V gene is TRBV7-9, the J gene TRBJ2-1, with 8 bases matching TRBD1. The germline CDR1 and CDR2 sequences are SEHNR and FQNEAQ (reference sequence). The V and J ends lost 10 bases and 9 bases, in that order; junction bases with no gene match: 14. The CDR3 is 14 residues long. The CDR3 reads CATTLPAQGGEQFF. CDR3 nucleotide sequence: TGTGCCACAACTTTACCGGCACAGGGGGGTGAGCAGTTCTTC.

Many counts were recorded for this clonotype. The chain joins TRBV4-3 to TRBJ2-2, with 8 bases that match TRBD1. Unmatched junction bases numbered 5, after V lost 0 bases and J lost 2 bases. The CDR3 has 17 residues. Germline CDR1 is LGHNA and CDR2 is YSLEER. CDR3 nucleotides: TGCGCCAGCAGCCAAGATGACAGGGGAATCAACACCGGGGAGCTGTTTTTT. This sequence encodes CASSQDDRGINTGELFF.

This clonotype was observed many times. V gene TRBV12-3 or TRBV12-4 combines with J gene TRBJ2-1; 7 positions match TRBD1. The CDR3 runs to 14 residues. The V and J ends lost 6 bases and 2 bases, in that order; junction bases with no gene match: 4. DNA for the CDR3: TGTGCCAGCAGGAGACAGGGAACCTACAATGAGCAGTTCTTC. It yields the protein CASRRQGTYNEQFF.

This chain uses TRBV20-1 with TRBJ2-7; 8 nucleotides agree with TRBD2. With V trimmed by 6 bases and J by 5 bases, 9 bases remained unmatched. The CDR3 contains 13 residues. Germline values: CDR1 DFQATT, CDR2 SNEGSKA (reference sequence). In DNA form, the CDR3 reads TGCAGTGCCTCACCGGGACTAGTGGACGAGCAGTACTTC. Residues: CSASPGLVDEQYF.

This clonotype has a handful of counts. This chain connects TRBV7-9 to TRBJ2-7; D may be TRBD1 or TRBD2 (5 bases each). Between the trimmed V and J ends, which lost 4 bases and 5 bases, there was a span of 18 bases. The CDR3 contains 15 residues. Germline assignment: CDR1 SEHNR and CDR2 FQNEAQ (reference sequence). DNA of the CDR3: TGTGCCAGCAGCTACAGCGCGGCCAGGGACCACGAGCAGTACTTC. Protein product: CASSYSAARDHEQYF.

This clonotype was observed a few times. V and J are TRBV29-1 and TRBJ2-7; unclear D gene. V was pared by 8 bases and J by 3 bases, with 11 bases between. The germline gives CDR1 SQVTM, CDR2 ANQGSEA. The CDR3 has 11 amino acids. CDR3 DNA sequence: TGCAGCCTCTTAGCCGGCTACGAGCAGTACTTC. Its protein product is CSLLAGYEQYF.

This clonotype was seen at least ten times. The rearrangement uses TRBV6-1 and TRBJ2-7; the D gene is possibly TRBD1 (5 bases). CDR1 is MNHNS and CDR2 is SASEGT in the germline V gene. V lost 6 bases to trimming and J lost 4 bases, with 16 bases between them. The CDR3 extends over 14 amino acids. The CDR3 loop reads CASRTNVQGYEQYF. CDR3 nucleotide sequence: TGTGCCAGCAGAACCAACGTCCAGGGTTACGAGCAGTACTTC.

This clonotype showed up many times. At one boundary the junction diverges from the germline segment, which might be a read error. The V gene is TRBV4-3, the J gene TRBJ2-2, with 11 bases identical to TRBD1. The CDR3 runs 16 residues. The germline CDR1 and CDR2 sequences are LGHNA and YSLEER. CDR3 residues: CASSPGQGANTGELFF. CDR3 in DNA: TGCGCCAGCAGCCCCGGACAGGGGGCGAATACCGGGGAGCTGTTTTTT.

This clonotype has at least ten counts. The chain couples TRBV29-1 to TRBJ2-7; 8 positions match TRBD1. J gave up 6 bases and V 0 bases, and 7 bases lay outside the gene matches. This CDR3 contains 14 residues. From germline, CDR1 is SQVTM and CDR2 ANQGSEA. The CDR3: CSVEDLRGLREQYF. DNA of the CDR3: TGCAGCGTTGAAGATCTCAGGGGGCTGCGCGAGCAGTACTTC.

This clonotype was detected a few times. The CDR3 sequence: CASSLVPGGPPYNEQFF. In DNA, the CDR3 is TGTGCCAGCAGCTTAGTTCCGGGGGGGCCCCCTTACAATGAGCAGTTCTTC. The chain uses TRBV7-2 and TRBJ2-1; 8 positions match TRBD2. The J segment lost 4 bases and the V segment lost 1 base, leaving 9 bases of the junction unmatched. Germline V lookup: CDR1 SGHTA, CDR2 FQGNSA. The CDR3 is made up of 17 amino acids.

This clonotype was detected a few times. The rearrangement uses TRBV6-1 and TRBJ2-1; 8 bases line up with TRBD2. This CDR3 has 16 amino acids. V was pared by 6 bases and J by 8 bases, with 15 bases of the junction left unmatched. In germline, CDR1 is MNHNS, CDR2 SASEGT. CDR3 sequence (DNA): TGTGCCAGCAGGCCGGCTCTAGCGGGTATCTCGGATGAGCAGTTCTTC. Amino acid sequence: CASRPALAGISDEQFF.